This T cell receptor (beta chain) was captured by sequencing in a study of CD8+CD57+ T cells in acquired aplastic anemia. Study details: Healthy donors had, on average, around 11 million reads for their CD4+ cells. Regarding the study as a whole: Patients and controls shared about 30 CD8+ CDR3 sequences, which appeared highly expressed in patients and within their immunodominant clones.

Both TCR beta VDJ combination and CDR3 sequence profiling were carried out. Genomic DNA was the template for this profiling. TCRdb reanalysed the reads using MiXCR and keeps one entry per CDR3 protein. The sample consists of roughly 130,000 distinct CDR3 sequences, roughly 50% of them appearing once. To note about this clonotype: As yet, its antigen is unknown.

V lost 0 bases and J lost 1; bases outside the gene matches: 5. CDR3 length equals 15 residues. Germline V gene data show CDR1 as SQVTM and CDR2 as ANQGSEA. The receptor comes from a human donor in good health, serving as a control. J is TRBJ1-2 and V is TRBV29-1, with 7 bases identical to TRBD1. The sequencing input was sorted CD4+, CD8+, or CD8+CD57+ T cells (not recorded which) from PBMCs. CDR3 DNA: TGCAGCGTTGAAGATCGAAGACAGGGTAACTATGGCTACACCTTC. It is translated as CSVEDRRQGNYGYTF.